This T cell receptor (beta chain) was observed in a study of OX40 agonist ivuxolimab in advanced cancers. Study details: Partial responses occurred in three patients (one hepatocellular carcinoma, two cutaneous melanoma). Whole-study results and caveats: Doses of 0.1 to 3.0 mg/kg were accompanied by clonal expansion of CD4+ and CD8+ blood T cells by week 6.

This clone was seen just once. Its specificity is unknown. Trimming removed 6 bases from V and 5 bases from J; junction bases left unmatched: 7. CDR1 and CDR2 from the germline V gene are MNHEY and SVGAGI. The CDR3 is 14 residues long. TCRdb's copy holds only in-frame clones and misses some; the assay was immunoSEQ multiplex PCR. The table has about 100,000 clones, around 90% seen once. The rearrangement links TRBV6-5 to TRBJ1-1, with 9 bases lining up with TRBD1. This sequence was found in an adult with an advanced solid tumor such as melanoma, head and neck, liver or kidney cancer. The sample was CD4+ or CD8+ T cells sorted from blood, taken in a trial of the OX40 agonist ivuxolimab. The CDR3 nucleotides read TGTGCCAGCAGACAACAGGGGGCGGCAACTGAAGCTTTCTTT. Protein product: CASRQQGAATEAFF.